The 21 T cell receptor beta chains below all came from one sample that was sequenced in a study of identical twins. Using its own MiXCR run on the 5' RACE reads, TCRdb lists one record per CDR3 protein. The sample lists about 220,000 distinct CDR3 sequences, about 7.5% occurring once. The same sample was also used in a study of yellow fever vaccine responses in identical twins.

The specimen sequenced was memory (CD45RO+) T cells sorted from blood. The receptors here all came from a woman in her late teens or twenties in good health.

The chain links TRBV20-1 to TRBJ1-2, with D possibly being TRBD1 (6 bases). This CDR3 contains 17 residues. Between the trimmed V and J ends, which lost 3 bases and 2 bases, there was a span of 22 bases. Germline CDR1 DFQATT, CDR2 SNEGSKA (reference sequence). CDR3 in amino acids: CSARDLNLRGGNYGYTF. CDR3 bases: TGCAGTGCTAGGGACCTTAACCTCAGGGGAGGAAACTATGGCTACACCTTC.

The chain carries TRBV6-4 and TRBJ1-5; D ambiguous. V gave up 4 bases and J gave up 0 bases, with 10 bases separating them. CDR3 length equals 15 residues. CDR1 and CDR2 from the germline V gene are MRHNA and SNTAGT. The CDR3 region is CASSVSPDSNQPQHF. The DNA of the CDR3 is TGTGCCAGCAGTGTTTCACCGGATAGCAATCAGCCCCAGCATTTT.

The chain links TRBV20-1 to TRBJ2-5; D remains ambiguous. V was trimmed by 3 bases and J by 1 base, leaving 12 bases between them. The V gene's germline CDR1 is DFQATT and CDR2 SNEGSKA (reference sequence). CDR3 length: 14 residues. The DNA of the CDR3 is TGCAGTGCTAGCCCCCCGGTGGGCCAAGAGACCCAGTACTTC. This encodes CSASPPVGQETQYF.

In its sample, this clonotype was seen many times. The CDR3 region is CASSFRSDGSNQPQHF. In DNA form, the CDR3 reads TGTGCCAGCAGTTTTAGGTCGGACGGTAGCAATCAGCCCCAGCATTTT. The V gene is TRBV28, the J gene TRBJ1-5; D is ambiguous. CDR3 length equals 16 residues. Trimming took off 3 bases at V and 0 bases at J, with 12 bases between the two ends. The V gene's germline CDR1 is MDHEN and CDR2 SYDVKM.

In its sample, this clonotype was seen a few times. In DNA, the CDR3 is TGTGCCAGCAGCTTAGGCCTAGCGGGAGGTTCCAATGAGCAGTTCTTC. Translated: CASSLGLAGGSNEQFF. The V gene is TRBV7-6, the J gene TRBJ2-1; the match to TRBD2 covers 11 bases. The CDR3 length is 16 residues. Trimming at V came to 1 base and at J to 6 bases, leaving 5 bases not matched to a gene. Germline loops: CDR1 SGHVS, CDR2 FNYEAQ.

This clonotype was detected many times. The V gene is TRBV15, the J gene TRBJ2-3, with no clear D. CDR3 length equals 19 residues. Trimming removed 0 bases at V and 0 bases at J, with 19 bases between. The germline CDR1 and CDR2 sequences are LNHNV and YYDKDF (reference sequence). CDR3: CATSRDLGVGHSSTDTQYF. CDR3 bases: TGTGCCACCAGCAGAGATCTAGGAGTCGGCCACTCGAGCACAGATACGCAGTATTTT.

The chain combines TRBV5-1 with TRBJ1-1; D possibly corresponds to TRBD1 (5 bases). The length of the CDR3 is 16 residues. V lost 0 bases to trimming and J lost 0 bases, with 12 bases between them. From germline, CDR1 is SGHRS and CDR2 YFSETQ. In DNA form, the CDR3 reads TGCGCCAGCAGCTTGGCCCAGGGTTCAATGAACACTGAAGCTTTCTTT. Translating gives CASSLAQGSMNTEAFF.

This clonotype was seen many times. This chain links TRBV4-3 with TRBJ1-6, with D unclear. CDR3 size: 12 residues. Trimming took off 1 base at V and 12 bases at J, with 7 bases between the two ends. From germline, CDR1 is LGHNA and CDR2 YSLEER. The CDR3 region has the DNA TGCGCCAGCAGCCAAGTCTCGGGACCCCTCCACTTT. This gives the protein CASSQVSGPLHF.

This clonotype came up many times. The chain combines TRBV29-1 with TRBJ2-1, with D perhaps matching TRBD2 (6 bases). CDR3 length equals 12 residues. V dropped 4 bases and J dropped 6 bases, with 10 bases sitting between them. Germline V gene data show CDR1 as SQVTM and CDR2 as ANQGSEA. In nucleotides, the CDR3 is TGCAGCGTTGCCAGGCGGGGCAATGAGCAGTTCTTC. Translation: CSVARRGNEQFF.

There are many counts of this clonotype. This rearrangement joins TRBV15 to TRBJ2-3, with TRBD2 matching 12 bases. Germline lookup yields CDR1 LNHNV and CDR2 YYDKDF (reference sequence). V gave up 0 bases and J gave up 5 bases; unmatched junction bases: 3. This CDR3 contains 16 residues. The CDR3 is CATSRELAGGGDTQYF. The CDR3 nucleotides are TGTGCCACCAGCAGAGAACTAGCGGGAGGTGGAGATACGCAGTATTTT.

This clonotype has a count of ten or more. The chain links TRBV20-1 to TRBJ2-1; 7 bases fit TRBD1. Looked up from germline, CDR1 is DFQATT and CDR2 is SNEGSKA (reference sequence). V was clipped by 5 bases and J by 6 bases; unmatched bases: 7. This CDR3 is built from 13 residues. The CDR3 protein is CSAQGDQGNEQFF. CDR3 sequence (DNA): TGCAGTGCTCAGGGGGATCAGGGCAATGAGCAGTTCTTC.

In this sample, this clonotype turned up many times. In DNA, the CDR3 is TGTGCCAGCAGTTACCCTTGGGGACAGGGGTCTGGGCCGAAAGAGACCCAGTACTTC. Translated, it gives CASSYPWGQGSGPKETQYF. The rearrangement uses TRBV28 and TRBJ2-5; 10 nucleotides agree with TRBD1. This CDR3 has 19 residues. The ends lost 4 bases at V and 3 bases at J; junction bases unmatched: 17. CDR1 is MDHEN, CDR2 SYDVKM, per germline.

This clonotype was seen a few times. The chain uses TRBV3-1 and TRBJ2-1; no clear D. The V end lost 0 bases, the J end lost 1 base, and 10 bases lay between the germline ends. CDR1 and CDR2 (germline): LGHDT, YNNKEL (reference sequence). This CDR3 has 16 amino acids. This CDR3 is CASSQEVQSSYNEQFF. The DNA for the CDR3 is TGTGCCAGCAGCCAAGAGGTCCAGTCTTCCTACAATGAGCAGTTCTTC.

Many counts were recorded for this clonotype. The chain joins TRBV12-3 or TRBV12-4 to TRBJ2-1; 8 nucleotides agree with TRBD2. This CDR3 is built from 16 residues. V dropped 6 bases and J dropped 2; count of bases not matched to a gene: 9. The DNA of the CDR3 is TGTGCCAGCAGCCCCGGGGCGGGAGGACCCTACAATGAGCAGTTCTTC. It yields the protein CASSPGAGGPYNEQFF.

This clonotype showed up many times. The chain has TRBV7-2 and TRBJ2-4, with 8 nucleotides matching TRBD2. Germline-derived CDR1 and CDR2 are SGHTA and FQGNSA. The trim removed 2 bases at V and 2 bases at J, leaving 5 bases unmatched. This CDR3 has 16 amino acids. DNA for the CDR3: TGTGCCAGCAGCTTAATCCGGGGGGGATCCAAAAACATTCAGTACTTC. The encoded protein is CASSLIRGGSKNIQYF.

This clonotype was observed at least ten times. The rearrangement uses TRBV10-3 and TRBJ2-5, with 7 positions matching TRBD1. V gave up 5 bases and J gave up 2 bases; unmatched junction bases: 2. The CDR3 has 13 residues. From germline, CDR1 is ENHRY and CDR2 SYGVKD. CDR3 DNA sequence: TGTGCCATCAGTAACAGGGGACAAGAGACCCAGTACTTC. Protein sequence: CAISNRGQETQYF.

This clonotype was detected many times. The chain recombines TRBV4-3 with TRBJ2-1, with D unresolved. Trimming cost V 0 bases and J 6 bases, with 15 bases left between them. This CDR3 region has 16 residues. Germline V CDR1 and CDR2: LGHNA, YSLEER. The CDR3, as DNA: TGCGCCAGCAGCCAAGAAGAATATGGAGTGGGCAATGAGCAGTTCTTC. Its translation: CASSQEEYGVGNEQFF.

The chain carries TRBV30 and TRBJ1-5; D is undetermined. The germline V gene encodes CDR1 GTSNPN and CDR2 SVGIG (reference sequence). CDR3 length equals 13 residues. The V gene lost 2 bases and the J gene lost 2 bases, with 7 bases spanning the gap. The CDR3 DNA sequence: TGTGCCTGGAGTCTGACACGCAATCAGCCCCAGCATTTT. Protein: CAWSLTRNQPQHF.

CDR3 bases: TGTGCCAGCAGCGTCTTCGGACAGGGGGAGACCCAGTACTTC. This encodes CASSVFGQGETQYF. The chain combines TRBV9 with TRBJ2-5; 9 positions agree with TRBD1. J was trimmed by 5 bases and V by 2 bases; bases with no gene match: 4. Germline CDR1 reads SGDLS; CDR2 reads YYNGEE. The CDR3 contains 14 residues. Full variable domain (rest looked up from reference TRBV9 and TRBJ2-5): DSGVTQTPKHLITATGQRVTLRCSPRSGDLSVYWYQQSLDQGLQFLIQYYNGEERAKGNILERFSAQQFPDLHSELNLSSLELGDSALYFCASSVFGQGETQYFGPGTRLLVL.

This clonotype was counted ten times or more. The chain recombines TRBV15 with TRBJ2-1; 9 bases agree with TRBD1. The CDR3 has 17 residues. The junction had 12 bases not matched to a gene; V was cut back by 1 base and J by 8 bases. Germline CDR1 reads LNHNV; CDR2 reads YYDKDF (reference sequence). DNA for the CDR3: TGTGCCACCAGCAGAGCTCCGGGACAGGGAAGTTCCGATGAGCAGTTCTTC. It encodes CATSRAPGQGSSDEQFF.

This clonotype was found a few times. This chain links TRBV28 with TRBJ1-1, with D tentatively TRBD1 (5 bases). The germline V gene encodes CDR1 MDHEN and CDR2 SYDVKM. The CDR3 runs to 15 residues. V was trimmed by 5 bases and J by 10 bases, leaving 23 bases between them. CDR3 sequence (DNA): TGTGCCAGCAGTGCCGTATCCAGGGTTGGCTTAGGAGCTTTCTTT. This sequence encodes CASSAVSRVGLGAFF.